A selection of T cell receptor beta chains follows, all from one sample in a study of blood T cell repertoires in COVID-19. Libraries were prepared by immunoSEQ multiplex PCR; TCRdb keeps only in-frame clonotypes and omits some of them. The table shows about 300,000 clones, with about nine tenths occurring only once. Material: PBMCs or T cells enriched from blood (not recorded which). The receptors were gathered from a young man who had recovered from COVID-19. CDR3s include the opening cysteine and the closing phenylalanine or tryptophan. A D gene is named only where the DNA matches it firmly. Part of the rows lack a size; the others show once, few, many or a class for expanded clones.

D	size	V	J	DNA	CDR3
NA	NA	TRBV6-5	TRBJ2-7	TGTGCCAGCAGAGTAACGCAGGGGTACGAGCAGTACTTC	CASRVTQGYEQYF
TRBD2	once	TRBV2	TRBJ2-3	TGTGCCAGCAAATCATCGACTAGCTTTGCAGATACGCAGTATTTT	CASKSSTSFADTQYF
NA	NA	TRBV18	TRBJ1-2	TGTCTGAGTAGGGGCACTGGAGCTAACTATGGCTACACCTTC	CLSRGTGANYGYTF
TRBD1	NA	TRBV12-3/TRBV12-4	TRBJ1-1	TGTGCCGGGGGGACAGGGGCCGAAGCTTTCTTT	CAGGTGAEAFF
NA	NA	TRBV28	TRBJ1-5	TGTGCCAGCAGCCAGTGGGCCCTCGGGGATAGCAATCAGCCCCAGCATTTT	CASSQWALGDSNQPQHF
NA	NA	TRBV5-1	TRBJ1-2	TGCGCCAGCAGCACAAGAGACGGGACTCCGGTGCGCGGCTACACCTTC	CASSTRDGTPVRGYTF
NA	NA	TRBV7-8	TRBJ1-2	TGTGCCAGCAGCTTGGAGTTCCACGACTATGGCTACACCTTC	CASSLEFHDYGYTF
NA	NA	TRBV21-1	TRBJ2-3	TGTGCCAGCAGCCCCCGGGGGGGGGAGTCGCACACAGATACGCAGTATTTT	CASSPRGGESHTDTQYF
TRBD2	NA	TRBV27	TRBJ2-3	TGTGCCAGCAGTTTATCGAGACTAGCGGGGGGATCTGAGGGGCAGTATTTT	CASSLSRLAGGSEGQYF
TRBD1	NA	TRBV28	TRBJ2-7	TGTGCCAGCAGTAGGGGACAGATGAACTACGAGCAGTACTTC	CASSRGQMNYEQYF
NA	NA	TRBV28	TRBJ1-6	TGTGCCAGCAGTTTTCCCTCGTTCTATAATTCACCCCTCCACTTT	CASSFPSFYNSPLHF
NA	NA	TRBV25-1	TRBJ1-1	TGTGCCAGCAGTGCGACTGGGAGGAACACTGAAGCTTTCTTT	CASSATGRNTEAFF
NA	NA	TRBV7-9	TRBJ1-1	TGTGCCAGCAGCTCGACAGGACCCCAGAACACTGAAGCTTTCTTT	CASSSTGPQNTEAFF
TRBD1	NA	TRBV19	TRBJ1-1	TGTGCCAGCTCAAATCCGTACAGGGGGAGGACTGAAGCTTTCTTT	CASSNPYRGRTEAFF
TRBD2	NA	TRBV7-9	TRBJ2-1	TGTGCCAGCTCCGCTAGCGGACTCAATGAGCAGTTCTTC	CASSASGLNEQFF
NA	NA	TRBV19	TRBJ2-7	TGTGCCAGTAGTTTCGGGGGATCGAGCGAGCAGTACTTC	CASSFGGSSEQYF
TRBD1	NA	TRBV19	TRBJ1-1	TGTGCCAGTAGTGGGGGGACAGTGAACACTGAAGCTTTCTTT	CASSGGTVNTEAFF
NA	NA	TRBV5-1	TRBJ1-4	TGCGCCAGCAGCCTGGAGTCTAGGCCCAATGAAAAACTGTTTTTT	CASSLESRPNEKLFF
NA	NA	TRBV29-1	TRBJ2-7	TGCAGCGTAAAAGTCTCGCGGACAGACTACGAGCAGTACTTC	CSVKVSRTDYEQYF
NA	NA	TRBV30	TRBJ1-1	TGTGCCTGGATGTACAGCCCGGCTGAAGCTTTCTTT	CAWMYSPAEAFF
TRBD1	NA	TRBV5-1	TRBJ2-2	TGCGCCAGCAGCTTCGGGACAGGGAAGGTAACCGGGGAGCTGTTTTTT	CASSFGTGKVTGELFF
NA	NA	TRBV11-3	TRBJ2-5	TGTGCCAGCAGCTTAGTTGGGGGGACGGAGACCCAGTACTTC	CASSLVGGTETQYF
TRBD2	NA	TRBV29-1	TRBJ2-1	TGCAGCGTTGTAAATCTAGCGGGAGGGCCCGCTGAGCAGTTCTTC	CSVVNLAGGPAEQFF
NA	NA	TRBV19	TRBJ1-2	TGTGCCAGTAGTATTTCAGTTAACTATGGCTACACCTTC	CASSISVNYGYTF
NA	NA	TRBV27	TRBJ1-2	TGTGCCAGCAGCCCATCCTTAGGGGTAACCTATGGCTACACCTTC	CASSPSLGVTYGYTF
TRBD1	NA	TRBV12-3/TRBV12-4	TRBJ2-7	TGTGCCAGCAGTTTGGACAGGGCCTACGAGCAGTACTTC	CASSLDRAYEQYF
TRBD1	NA	TRBV2	TRBJ2-7	TGTGCCAGCAGTGAAGACAGGGGGCTCAACGAGCAGTACTTC	CASSEDRGLNEQYF
TRBD1	NA	TRBV9	TRBJ1-1	TGTGCCAGCAGCGTAGTTGGACAGGGAGTCACTGAAGCTTTCTTT	CASSVVGQGVTEAFF
NA	NA	TRBV4-1	TRBJ2-7	TGCGCCAGCAGCCAAGTTGCACAGACCTCTCCCTACGAGCAGTACTTC	CASSQVAQTSPYEQYF
TRBD1	once	TRBV5-1	TRBJ2-7	TGCGCCAGCCGAGAGACAGGGAAATACGAGCAGTACTTC	CASRETGKYEQYF
NA	NA	TRBV4-1	TRBJ2-3	TGCGCCAGCAGCCCCCGGGGTGGCGGCTATAGCACAGATACGCAGTATTTT	CASSPRGGGYSTDTQYF
NA	NA	TRBV5-4	TRBJ2-7	TGTGCCAGCAGTCCACGGGGGGCTGGAACCTACGAGCAGTACTTC	CASSPRGAGTYEQYF
TRBD2	NA	TRBV12-5	TRBJ2-7	TGTGCTAGTGGTTTGGTCAGCGGGGGGGCTACCTACGAGCAGTACTTC	CASGLVSGGATYEQYF
NA	NA	TRBV2	TRBJ2-5	TGTGCCAGCAGTGGCAACCTCGGGGAGACCCAGTACTTC	CASSGNLGETQYF
NA	NA	TRBV7-9	TRBJ2-1	TGTGCCAGCAGCTTACGGGGGAGCTCCTACAATGAGCAGTTCTTC	CASSLRGSSYNEQFF
TRBD2	once	TRBV3-1/TRBV3-2	TRBJ2-1	TGTGCCAGCAGCTCCCCTGCCCTAGCGGGAGGGGATGAGCAGTTCTTC	CASSSPALAGGDEQFF
TRBD2	NA	TRBV11-2	TRBJ2-5	TGTGCCAGCACCTTGGCGGCGGGGGGTCAAGAGACCCAGTACTTC	CASTLAAGGQETQYF
NA	few	TRBV27	TRBJ1-2	TGTGCCAGCTACGGGGTTCACTATGGCTACACCTTC	CASYGVHYGYTF